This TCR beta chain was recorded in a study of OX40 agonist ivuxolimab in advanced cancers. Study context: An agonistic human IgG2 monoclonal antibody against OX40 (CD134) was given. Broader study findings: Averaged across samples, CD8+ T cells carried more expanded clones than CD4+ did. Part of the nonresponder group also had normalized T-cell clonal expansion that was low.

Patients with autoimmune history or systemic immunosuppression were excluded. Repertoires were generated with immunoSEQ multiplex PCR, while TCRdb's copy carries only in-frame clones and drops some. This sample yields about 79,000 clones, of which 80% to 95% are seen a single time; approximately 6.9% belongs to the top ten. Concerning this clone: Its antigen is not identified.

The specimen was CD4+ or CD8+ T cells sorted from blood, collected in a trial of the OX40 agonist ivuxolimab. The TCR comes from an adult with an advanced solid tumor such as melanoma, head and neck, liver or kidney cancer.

The chain's CDR3 is CAWTPSGQGGTSGRAREQYF. CDR3 DNA: TGTGCCTGGACCCCGTCGGGTCAGGGAGGGACTAGCGGGAGGGCTCGGGAGCAGTACTTC. This rearrangement joins TRBV30 to TRBJ2-7, with 16 bases aligning to TRBD2. The CDR3 is made up of 20 amino acids. The junction had 22 bases not matched to a gene; V was cut back by 4 bases and J by 7 bases. CDR1 GTSNPN and CDR2 SVGIG come from the germline V gene (reference sequence).